This T cell receptor (beta chain) was sequenced for a study of identical twins. Regarding the study as a whole: Cord blood's abundant beta clonotypes had fewer insertions, unlike memory repertoires. Analyses of zero insertions could, in part, be confounded by invariant MAIT and iNKT cells.

Turning to this clonotype: Its matching antigen is unknown.

Template switching added a universal primer site; cDNA carried unique molecular identifiers. Via MiXCR, TCRdb re-called the 5' RACE reads, giving one row per CDR3 protein. The repertoire holds 1.5 million to 2 million distinct CDR3 sequences, with around 29% as singletons. Sequencing was performed on cord blood. The sequence came from a newborn girl in good health.

The CDR3 loop is CATGENARTDTQYF. CDR3 nucleotide sequence: TGTGCCACAGGGGAGAACGCCCGCACAGATACGCAGTATTTT. The rearrangement joins TRBV24-1 to TRBJ2-3; D might be TRBD1 or TRBD2, each matching 5 bases. V gave up 10 bases and J gave up 1 base, with 14 bases separating them. Germline CDR1 reads KGHDR; CDR2 reads SFDVKD. This CDR3 region has 14 residues.